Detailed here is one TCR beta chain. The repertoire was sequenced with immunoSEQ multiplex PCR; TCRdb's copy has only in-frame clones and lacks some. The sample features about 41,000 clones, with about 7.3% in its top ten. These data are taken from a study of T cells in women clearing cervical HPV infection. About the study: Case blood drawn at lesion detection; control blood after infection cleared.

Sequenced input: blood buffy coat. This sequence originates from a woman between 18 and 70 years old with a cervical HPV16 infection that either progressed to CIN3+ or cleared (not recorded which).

The CDR3: CATKETGVNEKLFF. The CDR3 DNA, read in part, is TGTGCCACAAAAGAAACAGGGGTTAATGAAAAA. This chain joins TRBV10-3 and TRBJ1-4; 7 bases agree with TRBD1. The observed sequence ends 3 residues before the CDR3 terminus, with the missing tail filled in from the germline J gene. CDR1 is ENHRY, CDR2 SYGVKD, per germline. Trimming removed 10 bases from V and 4 bases from J; junction bases left unmatched: 9. CDR3 size: 14 residues.